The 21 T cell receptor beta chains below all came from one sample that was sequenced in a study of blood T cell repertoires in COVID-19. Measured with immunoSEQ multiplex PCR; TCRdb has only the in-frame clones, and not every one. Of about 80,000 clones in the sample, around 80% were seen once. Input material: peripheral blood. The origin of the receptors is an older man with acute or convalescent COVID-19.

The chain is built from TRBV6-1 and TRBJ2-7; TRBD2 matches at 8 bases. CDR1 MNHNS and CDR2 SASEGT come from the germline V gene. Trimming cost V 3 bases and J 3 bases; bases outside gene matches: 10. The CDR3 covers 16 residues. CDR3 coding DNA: TGTGCCAGCAGTGACTTTATTGGGGCGGGGGGCTACGAGCAGTACTTC. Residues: CASSDFIGAGGYEQYF.

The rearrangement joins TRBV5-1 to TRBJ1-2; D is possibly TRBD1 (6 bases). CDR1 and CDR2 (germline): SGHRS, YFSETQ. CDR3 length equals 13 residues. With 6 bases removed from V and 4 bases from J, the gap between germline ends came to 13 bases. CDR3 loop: CASKSGGGYGYTF. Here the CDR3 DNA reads TGCGCCAGCAAAAGTGGGGGCGGCTATGGCTACACCTTC.

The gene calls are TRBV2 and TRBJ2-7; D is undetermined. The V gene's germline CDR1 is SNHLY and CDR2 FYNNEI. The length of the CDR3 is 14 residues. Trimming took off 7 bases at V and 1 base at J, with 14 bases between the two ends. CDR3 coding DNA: TGTGCCAGCATCTCCGGGTCGTTTTCCTACGAGCAGTACTTC. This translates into CASISGSFSYEQYF. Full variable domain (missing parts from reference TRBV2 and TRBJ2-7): EPEVTQTPSHQVTQMGQEVILRCVPISNHLYFYWYRQILGQKVEFLVSFYNNEISEKSEIFDDQFSVERPDGSNFTLKIRSTKLEDSAMYFCASISGSFSYEQYFGPGTRLTVT.

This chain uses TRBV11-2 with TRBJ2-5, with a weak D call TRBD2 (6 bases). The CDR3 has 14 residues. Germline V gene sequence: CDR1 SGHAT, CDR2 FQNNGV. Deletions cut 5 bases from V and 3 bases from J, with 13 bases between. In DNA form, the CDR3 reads TGTGCCAGCAGCGGAAGTGGGGGGAAAGAGACCCAGTACTTC. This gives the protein CASSGSGGKETQYF.

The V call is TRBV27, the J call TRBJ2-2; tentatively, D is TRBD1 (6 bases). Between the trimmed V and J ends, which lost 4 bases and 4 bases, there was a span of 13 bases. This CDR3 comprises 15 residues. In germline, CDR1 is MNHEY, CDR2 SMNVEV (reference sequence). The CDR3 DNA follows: TGTGCCAGCAGTTCGCAGGGGTCGGGCACCGGGGAGCTGTTTTTT. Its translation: CASSSQGSGTGELFF.

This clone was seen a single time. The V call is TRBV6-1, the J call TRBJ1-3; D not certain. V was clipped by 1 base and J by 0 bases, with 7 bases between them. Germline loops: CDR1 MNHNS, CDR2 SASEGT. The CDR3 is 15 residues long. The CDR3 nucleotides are TGTGCCAGCAGTGAAGTAGGCGGCTCTGGAAACACCATATATTTT. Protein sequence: CASSEVGGSGNTIYF.

CDR3 sequence (DNA): TGTGCCAGTAGCCCGTTACAAGGACAGGGGGGAGGTAGCAATCAGCCCCAGCATTTT. It yields the protein CASSPLQGQGGGSNQPQHF. This chain uses TRBV19 with TRBJ1-5; 10 nucleotides agree with TRBD1. V was pared by 6 bases and J by 0 bases, with 14 bases of the junction left unmatched. CDR3 size: 19 residues. Germline CDR1 is LNHDA and CDR2 is SQIVND (reference sequence).

The CDR3 loop is CASSLASGGYGYTF. The CDR3 nucleotides are TGTGCCAGCAGCTTAGCGTCCGGGGGTTATGGCTACACCTTC. The rearrangement uses TRBV7-9 and TRBJ1-2, with D maybe TRBD1 (5 bases). CDR3 length: 14 amino acids. The germline V and J ends were trimmed by 0 bases and 5 bases, with 10 bases remaining between them. Germline CDR1 SEHNR, CDR2 FQNEAQ (reference sequence).

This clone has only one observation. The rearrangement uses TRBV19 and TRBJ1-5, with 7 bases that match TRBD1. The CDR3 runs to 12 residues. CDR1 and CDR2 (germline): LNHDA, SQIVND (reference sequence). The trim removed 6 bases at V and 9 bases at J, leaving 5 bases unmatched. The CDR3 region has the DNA TGTGCCAGTAGGCAGGGGGTGGGGCCCCAGCATTTT. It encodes CASRQGVGPQHF.

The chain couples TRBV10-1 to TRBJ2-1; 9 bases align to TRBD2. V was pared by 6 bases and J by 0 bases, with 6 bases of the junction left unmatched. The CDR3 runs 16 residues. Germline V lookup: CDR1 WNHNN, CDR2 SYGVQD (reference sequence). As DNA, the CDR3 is TGCGCCAGCAGCCAACGTAGCGGGAGCTCCTACAATGAGCAGTTCTTC. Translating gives CASSQRSGSSYNEQFF.

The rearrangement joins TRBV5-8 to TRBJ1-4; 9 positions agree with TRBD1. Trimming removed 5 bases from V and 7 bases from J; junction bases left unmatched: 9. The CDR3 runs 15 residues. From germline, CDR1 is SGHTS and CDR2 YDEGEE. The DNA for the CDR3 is TGTGCCAGCAGACTGACAGGGGGACATACTGAAAAACTGTTTTTT. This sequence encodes CASRLTGGHTEKLFF.

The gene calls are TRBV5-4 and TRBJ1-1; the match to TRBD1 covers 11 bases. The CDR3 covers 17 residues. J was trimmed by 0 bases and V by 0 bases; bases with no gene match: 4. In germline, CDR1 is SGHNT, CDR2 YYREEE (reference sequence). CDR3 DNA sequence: TGTGCCAGCAGCTTGGGGGGACAGGGGGTCTTGAACACTGAAGCTTTCTTT. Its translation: CASSLGGQGVLNTEAFF.

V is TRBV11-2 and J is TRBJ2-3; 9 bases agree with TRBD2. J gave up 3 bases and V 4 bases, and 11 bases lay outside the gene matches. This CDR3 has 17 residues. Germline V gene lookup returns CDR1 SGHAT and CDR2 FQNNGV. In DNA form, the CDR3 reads TGTGCCAGCAGCTCGAGCCGCCTAGCGGGGAGAACAGATACGCAGTATTTT. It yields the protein CASSSSRLAGRTDTQYF.

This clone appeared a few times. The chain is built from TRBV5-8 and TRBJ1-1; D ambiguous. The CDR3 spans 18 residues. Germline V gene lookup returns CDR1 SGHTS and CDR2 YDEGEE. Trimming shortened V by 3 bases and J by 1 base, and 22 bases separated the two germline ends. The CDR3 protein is CASSSAGSVNFGNTEAFF. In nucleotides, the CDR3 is TGTGCCAGCAGCTCTGCCGGGTCAGTAAATTTCGGGAACACTGAAGCTTTCTTT.

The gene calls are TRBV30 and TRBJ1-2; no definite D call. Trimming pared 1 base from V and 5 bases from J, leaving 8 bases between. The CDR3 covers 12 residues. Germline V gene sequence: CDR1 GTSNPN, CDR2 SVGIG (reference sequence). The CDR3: CAWSGGRYGYTF. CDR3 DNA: TGTGCCTGGAGTGGAGGGAGATATGGCTACACCTTC.

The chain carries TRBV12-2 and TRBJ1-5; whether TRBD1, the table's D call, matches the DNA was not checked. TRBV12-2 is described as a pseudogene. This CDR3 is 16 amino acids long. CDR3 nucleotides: TGTGCAAGTCGCTCGGACAGGGGAATTAGCAATCAGCCCCAGCATTTT. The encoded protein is CASRSDRGISNQPQHF.

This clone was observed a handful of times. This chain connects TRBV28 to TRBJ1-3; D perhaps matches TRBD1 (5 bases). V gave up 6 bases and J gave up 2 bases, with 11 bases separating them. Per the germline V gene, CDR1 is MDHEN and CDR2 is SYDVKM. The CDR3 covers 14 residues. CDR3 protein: CASRSQDTGNTIYF. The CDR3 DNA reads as TGTGCCAGCAGAAGTCAGGACACTGGAAACACCATATATTTT.

CDR3 in DNA: TGTGCCAGCAGCTCTGGGCAACCGCTAACAACTAATGAAAAACTGTTTTTT. Its protein is CASSSGQPLTTNEKLFF. The chain joins TRBV7-9 to TRBJ1-4; D is unresolved. V was trimmed by 4 bases and J by 0 bases, leaving 15 bases between them. Per the germline V gene, CDR1 is SEHNR and CDR2 is FQNEAQ (reference sequence). The length of the CDR3 is 17 residues.

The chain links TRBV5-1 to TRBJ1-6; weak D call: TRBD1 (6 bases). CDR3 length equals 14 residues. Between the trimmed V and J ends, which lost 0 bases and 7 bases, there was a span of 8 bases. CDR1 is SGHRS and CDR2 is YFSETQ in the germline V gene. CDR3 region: CASSLERGNSPLHF. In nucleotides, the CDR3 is TGCGCCAGCAGCTTGGAGAGGGGGAATTCACCCCTCCACTTT. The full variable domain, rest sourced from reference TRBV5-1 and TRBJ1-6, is KAGVTQTPRYLIKTRGQQVTLSCSPISGHRSVSWYQQTPGQGLQFLFEYFSETQRNKGNFPGRFSGRQFSNSRSEMNVSTLELGDSALYLCASSLERGNSPLHFGNGTRLTVT.

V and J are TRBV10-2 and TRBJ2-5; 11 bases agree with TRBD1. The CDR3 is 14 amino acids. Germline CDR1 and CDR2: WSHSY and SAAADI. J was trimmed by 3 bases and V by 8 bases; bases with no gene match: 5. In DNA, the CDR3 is TGCGCCAGCGGGGGGACAGGGGGAAAAGAGACCCAGTACTTC. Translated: CASGGTGGKETQYF.

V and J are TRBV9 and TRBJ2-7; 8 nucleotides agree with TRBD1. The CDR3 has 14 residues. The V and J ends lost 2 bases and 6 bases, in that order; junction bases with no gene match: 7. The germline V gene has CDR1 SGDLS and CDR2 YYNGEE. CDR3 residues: CASSVRTGMSEQYF. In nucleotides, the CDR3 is TGTGCCAGCAGCGTTCGGACAGGGATGAGCGAGCAGTACTTC.